These 8 T cell receptor beta chains were sequenced from one sample in a study of OX40 agonist ivuxolimab in advanced cancers. Libraries were constructed by the immunoSEQ multiplex PCR assay. TCRdb holds this immuneACCESS table with in-frame rearrangements only. Some clones are missing; in checked studies, unresolved V genes explain under half, and the rest has no known cause. In all, the sample holds about 26,000 clones, and 88% of those were seen once. Approximately 23% of the sample belongs to the ten largest clones. The source was CD4+ or CD8+ T cells sorted from blood, collected in a trial of the OX40 agonist ivuxolimab. The origin of the receptors is an adult with an advanced solid tumor such as melanoma, head and neck, liver or kidney cancer.

This rearrangement joins TRBV7-9 to TRBJ1-1; a possible D gene is TRBD1 (5 bases). Looked up from germline, CDR1 is SEHNR and CDR2 is FQNEAQ (reference sequence). V shed 5 bases and J shed 7 bases, with 8 bases lying between them. The CDR3 is 11 residues long. This CDR3 is CASSTTGEAFF. CDR3 nucleotide sequence: TGTGCCAGCAGCACAACAGGTGAAGCTTTCTTT.

The genes are TRBV25-1 and TRBJ1-1, with D perhaps matching TRBD1 (5 bases). Trimming shortened V by 3 bases and J by 11 bases, and 16 bases separated the two germline ends. This CDR3 spans 13 amino acids. Per the germline V gene, CDR1 is MGHDK and CDR2 is SYGVNS. This CDR3 is CASSESGTLVAFF. The CDR3 region has the DNA TGTGCCAGCAGTGAGTCCGGGACCCTTGTGGCTTTCTTT. Variable domain in full (rest from reference TRBV25-1 and TRBJ1-1): EADIYQTPRYLVIGTGKKITLECSQTMGHDKMYWYQQDPGMELHLIHYSYGVNSTEKGDLSSESTVSRIRTEHFPLTLESARPSHTSQYLCASSESGTLVAFFGQGTRLTVV.

V and J are TRBV29-1 and TRBJ2-2; 7 bases line up with TRBD1. J lost 2 bases, V lost 7 bases, and 7 bases had no gene match. The CDR3 has 14 residues. Germline values: CDR1 SQVTM, CDR2 ANQGSEA. CDR3 amino acids: CSGRTGTNTGELFF. The DNA of the CDR3 is TGCAGCGGACGGACAGGCACAAACACCGGGGAGCTGTTTTTT.

The chain couples TRBV7-6 to TRBJ2-7; 7 nucleotides match TRBD1. The CDR3 runs 13 residues. Germline loops: CDR1 SGHVS, CDR2 FNYEAQ. V trimming: 3 bases; J trimming: 6 bases; junction bases outside the gene matches: 5. The CDR3 region has the DNA TGTGCCAGCAGCTTCCGACAGGGTGGCGAGCAGTACTTC. Its translation: CASSFRQGGEQYF.

This chain joins TRBV7-9 and TRBJ1-4, with 7 positions matching TRBD1. The CDR3 sequence is 17 residues long. Germline V CDR1 and CDR2: SEHNR, FQNEAQ (reference sequence). With V trimmed by 4 bases and J by 3 bases, 11 bases remained unmatched. CDR3 loop: CASSSYLIDRANEKLFF. CDR3 sequence (DNA): TGTGCCAGCAGCTCCTACCTCATAGACAGGGCTAATGAAAAACTGTTTTTT.

This clone was seen a few times. The V and J genes are TRBV9 and TRBJ2-7; tentatively, D is TRBD1 or TRBD2 (5 bases each). V was trimmed by 4 bases and J by 3 bases, leaving 11 bases between them. The CDR3 runs 13 residues. Germline CDR1 is SGDLS and CDR2 is YYNGEE. The CDR3 nucleotides are TGTGCCAGCAGCCCCGGGACGCACTACGAGCAGTACTTC. It yields the protein CASSPGTHYEQYF.

By proportion, this clone is large (0.1 to 1%). This sample also contains other DNA sequences that code for the same CDR3. This chain links TRBV4-2 with TRBJ2-1; unclear D gene. CDR3 length: 11 amino acids. Trimming shortened V by 1 base and J by 7 bases, and 2 bases separated the two germline ends. Germline loops: CDR1 LGHNA, CDR2 YNFKEQ. This CDR3 is CASSQVNEQFF. The CDR3 nucleotides read TGTGCCAGCAGCCAAGTGAATGAGCAGTTCTTC.

In DNA form, the CDR3 reads TGTGCCAGCAGCCCTAGCGGGGGGGCCGCTGAGCAGTTCTTC. This encodes CASSPSGGAAEQFF. The chain uses TRBV7-8 and TRBJ2-1; 12 positions agree with TRBD2. Per germline, CDR1 SGHVS and CDR2 FQNEAQ. The J segment lost 9 bases and the V segment lost 5 bases, leaving 5 bases of the junction unmatched. This CDR3 spans 14 amino acids.